The clone carrying this TCR beta chain was seen more than once but under ten times. Antigen specificity is unknown. The sample originates from a study of T cells in localized non-small cell lung cancer. Study results and limitations: Across samples, adjacent lung featured a median roughly 60 of the top 100 tumor clones.

The CDR3 totals 13 residues. V lost 5 bases, J lost 6 bases, and 6 bases stayed unmatched. Germline CDR1 is SGHTS and CDR2 is YDEGEE. Produced via immunoSEQ multiplex PCR; TCRdb's table is partial and in-frame only. The sample lists approximately 3,000 clones, approximately 42% occurring once. The starting material was lung tumor tissue, obtained before any cancer treatment. This TCR was recovered from a male donor at least 60 years old with stage I lung adenocarcinoma. J is TRBJ2-7 and V is TRBV5-8; 9 bases map to TRBD1. CDR3 region: CASSTKDRGEQYF. CDR3 sequence (DNA): TGTGCCAGCAGTACTAAGGACAGGGGCGAGCAGTACTTC.